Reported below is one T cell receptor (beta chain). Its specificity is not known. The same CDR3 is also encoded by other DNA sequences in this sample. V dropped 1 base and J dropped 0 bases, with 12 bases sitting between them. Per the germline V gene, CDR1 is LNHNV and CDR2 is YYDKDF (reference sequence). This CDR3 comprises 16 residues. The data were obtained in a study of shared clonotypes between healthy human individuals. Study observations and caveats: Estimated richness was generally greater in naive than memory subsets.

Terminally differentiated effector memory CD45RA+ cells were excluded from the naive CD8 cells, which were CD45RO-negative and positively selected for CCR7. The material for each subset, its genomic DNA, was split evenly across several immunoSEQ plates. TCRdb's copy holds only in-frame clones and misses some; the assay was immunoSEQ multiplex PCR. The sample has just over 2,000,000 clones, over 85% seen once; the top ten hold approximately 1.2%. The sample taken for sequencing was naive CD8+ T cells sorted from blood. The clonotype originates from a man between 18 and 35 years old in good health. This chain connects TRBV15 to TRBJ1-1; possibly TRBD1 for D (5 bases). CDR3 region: CATSRGGEGMNTEAFF. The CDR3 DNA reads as TGTGCCACCAGCAGAGGTGGAGAGGGGATGAACACTGAAGCTTTCTTT.